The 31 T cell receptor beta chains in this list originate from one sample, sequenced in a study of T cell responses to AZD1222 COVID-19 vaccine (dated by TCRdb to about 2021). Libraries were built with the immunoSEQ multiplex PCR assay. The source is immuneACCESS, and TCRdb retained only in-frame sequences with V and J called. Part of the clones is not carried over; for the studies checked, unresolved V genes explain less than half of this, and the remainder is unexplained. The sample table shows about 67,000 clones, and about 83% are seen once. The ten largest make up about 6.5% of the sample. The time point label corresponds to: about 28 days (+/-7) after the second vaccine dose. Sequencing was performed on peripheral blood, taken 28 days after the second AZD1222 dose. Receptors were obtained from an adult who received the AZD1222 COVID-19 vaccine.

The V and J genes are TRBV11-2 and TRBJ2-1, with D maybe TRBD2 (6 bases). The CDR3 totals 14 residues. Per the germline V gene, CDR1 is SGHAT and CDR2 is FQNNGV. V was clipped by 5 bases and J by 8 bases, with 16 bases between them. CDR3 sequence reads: CASSRTGTGDEQFF. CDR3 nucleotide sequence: TGTGCCAGCAGCCGGACCGGGACTGGGGATGAGCAGTTCTTC.

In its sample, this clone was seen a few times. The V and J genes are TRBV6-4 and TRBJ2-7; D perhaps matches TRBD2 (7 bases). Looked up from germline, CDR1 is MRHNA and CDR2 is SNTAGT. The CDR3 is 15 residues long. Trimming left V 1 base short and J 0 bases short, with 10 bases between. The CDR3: CASSDWRGRSYEQYF. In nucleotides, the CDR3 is TGTGCCAGCAGTGACTGGCGGGGGCGCTCCTACGAGCAGTACTTC.

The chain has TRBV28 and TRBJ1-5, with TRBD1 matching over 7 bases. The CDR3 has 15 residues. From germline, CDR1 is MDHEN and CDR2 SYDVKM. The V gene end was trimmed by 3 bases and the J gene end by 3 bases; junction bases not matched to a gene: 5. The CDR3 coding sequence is TGTGCCAGCAGTTTTCTGACAGGGTCCAATCAGCCCCAGCATTTT. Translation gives CASSFLTGSNQPQHF. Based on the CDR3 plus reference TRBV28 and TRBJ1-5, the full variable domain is DVKVTQSSRYLVKRTGEKVFLECVQDMDHENMFWYRQDPGLGLRLIYFSYDVKMKEKGDIPEGYSVSREKKERFSLILESASTNQTSMYLCASSFLTGSNQPQHFGDGTRLSIL.

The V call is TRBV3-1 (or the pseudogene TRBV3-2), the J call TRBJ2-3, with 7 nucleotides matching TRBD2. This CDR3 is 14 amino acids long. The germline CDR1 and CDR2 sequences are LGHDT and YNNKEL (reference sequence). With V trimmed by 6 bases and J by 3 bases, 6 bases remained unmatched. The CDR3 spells CASRVAGETDTQYF. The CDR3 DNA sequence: TGTGCCAGCAGAGTGGCGGGGGAGACAGATACGCAGTATTTT.

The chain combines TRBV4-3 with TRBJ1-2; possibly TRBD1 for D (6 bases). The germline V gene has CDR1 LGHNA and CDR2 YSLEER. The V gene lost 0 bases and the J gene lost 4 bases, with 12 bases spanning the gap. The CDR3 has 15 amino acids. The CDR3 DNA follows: TGCGCCAGCAGCCAAGATGGGGGGGCCAGCTATGGCTACACCTTC. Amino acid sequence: CASSQDGGASYGYTF.

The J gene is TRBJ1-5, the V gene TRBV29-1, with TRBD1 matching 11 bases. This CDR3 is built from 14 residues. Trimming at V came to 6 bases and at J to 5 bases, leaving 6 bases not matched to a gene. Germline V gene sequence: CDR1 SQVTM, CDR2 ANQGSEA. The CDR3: CSVRTGGEDQPQHF. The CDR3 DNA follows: TGCAGCGTAAGGACAGGGGGCGAGGATCAGCCCCAGCATTTT.

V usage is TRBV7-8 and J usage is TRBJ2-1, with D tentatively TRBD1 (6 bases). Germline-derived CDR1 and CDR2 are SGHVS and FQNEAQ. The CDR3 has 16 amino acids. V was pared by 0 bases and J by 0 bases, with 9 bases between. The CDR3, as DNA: TGTGCCAGCAGCTTAGCGAAAGGGGGCTCCTACAATGAGCAGTTCTTC. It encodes CASSLAKGGSYNEQFF.

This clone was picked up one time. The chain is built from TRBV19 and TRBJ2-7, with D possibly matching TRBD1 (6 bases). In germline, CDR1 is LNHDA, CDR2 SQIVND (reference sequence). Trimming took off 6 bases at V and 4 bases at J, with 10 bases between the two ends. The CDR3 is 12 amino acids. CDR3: CASSEQGYEQYF. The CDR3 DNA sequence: TGTGCCAGTAGCGAACAGGGTTACGAGCAGTACTTC.

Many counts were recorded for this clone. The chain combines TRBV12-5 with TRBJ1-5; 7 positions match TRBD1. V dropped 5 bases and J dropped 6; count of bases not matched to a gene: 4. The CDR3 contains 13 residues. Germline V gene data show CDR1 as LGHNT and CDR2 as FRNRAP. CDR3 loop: CASGGTGVQPQHF. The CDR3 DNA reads TGTGCTAGTGGTGGAACAGGGGTTCAGCCCCAGCATTTT. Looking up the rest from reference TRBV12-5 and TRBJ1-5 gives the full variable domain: DARVTQTPRHKVTEMGQEVTMRCQPILGHNTVFWYRQTMMQGLELLAYFRNRAPLDDSGMPKDRFSAEMPDATLATLKIQPSEPRDSAVYFCASGGTGVQPQHFGDGTRLSIL.

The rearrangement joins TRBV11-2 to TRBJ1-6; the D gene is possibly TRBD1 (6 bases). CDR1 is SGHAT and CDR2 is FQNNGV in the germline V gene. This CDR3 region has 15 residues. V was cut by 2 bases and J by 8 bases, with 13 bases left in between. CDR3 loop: CASSLQGGRDSPLHF. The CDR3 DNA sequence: TGTGCCAGCAGCTTACAAGGGGGGAGGGATTCACCCCTCCACTTT.

The CDR3 sequence: CASSPRTRQGLTSEQYF. CDR3 DNA: TGTGCCAGCAGTCCCCGAACACGACAGGGCCTCACTAGCGAGCAGTACTTC. This chain joins TRBV6-6 and TRBJ2-7; 7 bases align to TRBD1. The V gene's germline CDR1 is MNHNY and CDR2 SVGAGI (reference sequence). The V segment lost 5 bases and the J segment 6 bases; nucleotides outside the gene matches: 19. There are 17 residues in the CDR3.

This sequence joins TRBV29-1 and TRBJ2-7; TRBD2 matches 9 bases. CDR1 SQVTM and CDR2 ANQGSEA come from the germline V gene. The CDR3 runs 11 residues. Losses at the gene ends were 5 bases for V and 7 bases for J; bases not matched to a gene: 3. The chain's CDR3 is CSVLSGGEQYF. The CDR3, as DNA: TGCAGCGTTCTGAGCGGGGGGGAGCAGTACTTC.

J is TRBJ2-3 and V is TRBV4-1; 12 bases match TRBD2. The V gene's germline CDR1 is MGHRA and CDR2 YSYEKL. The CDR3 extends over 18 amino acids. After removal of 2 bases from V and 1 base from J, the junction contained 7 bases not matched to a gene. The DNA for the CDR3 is TGCGCCAGCAGCCAAACCCGACTAGCGGGGGCCCGCACAGATACGCAGTATTTT. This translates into CASSQTRLAGARTDTQYF.

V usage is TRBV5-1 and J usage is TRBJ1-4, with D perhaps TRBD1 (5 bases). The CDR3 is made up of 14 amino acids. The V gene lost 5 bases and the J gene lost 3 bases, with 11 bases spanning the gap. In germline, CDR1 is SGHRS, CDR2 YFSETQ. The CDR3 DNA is TGCGCCAGCAGTCAGGGAGCAGCTAATGAAAAACTGTTTTTT. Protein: CASSQGAANEKLFF.

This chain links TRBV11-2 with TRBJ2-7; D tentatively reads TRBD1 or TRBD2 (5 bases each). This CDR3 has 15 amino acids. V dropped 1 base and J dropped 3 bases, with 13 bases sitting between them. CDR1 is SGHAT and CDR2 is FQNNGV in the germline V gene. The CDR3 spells CASSLVSGSSYEQYF. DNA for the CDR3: TGTGCCAGCAGCTTAGTATCAGGGAGTAGCTACGAGCAGTACTTC.

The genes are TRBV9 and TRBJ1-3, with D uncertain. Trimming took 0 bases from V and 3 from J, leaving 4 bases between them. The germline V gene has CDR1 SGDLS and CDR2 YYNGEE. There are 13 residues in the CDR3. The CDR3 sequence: CASSVDGGNTIYF. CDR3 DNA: TGTGCCAGCAGCGTAGATGGTGGAAACACCATATATTTT.

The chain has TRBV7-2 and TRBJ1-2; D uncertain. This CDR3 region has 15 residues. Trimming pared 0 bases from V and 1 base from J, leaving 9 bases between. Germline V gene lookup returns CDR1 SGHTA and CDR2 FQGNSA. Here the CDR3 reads CASSLAYAGNYGYTF. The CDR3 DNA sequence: TGTGCCAGCAGCTTAGCGTATGCGGGTAACTATGGCTACACCTTC.

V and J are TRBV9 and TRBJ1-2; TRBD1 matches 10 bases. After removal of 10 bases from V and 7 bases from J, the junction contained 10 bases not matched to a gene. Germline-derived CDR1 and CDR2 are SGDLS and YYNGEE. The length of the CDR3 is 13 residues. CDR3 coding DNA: TGTGCCTCGCGGGGGGACAGGGGTACTGGCTACACCTTC. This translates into CASRGDRGTGYTF.

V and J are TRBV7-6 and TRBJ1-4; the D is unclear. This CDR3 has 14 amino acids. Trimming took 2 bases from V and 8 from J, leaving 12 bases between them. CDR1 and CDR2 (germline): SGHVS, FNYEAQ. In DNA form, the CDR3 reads TGTGCCAGCAGCTTATCGACCTCCTCCGAAAAACTGTTTTTT. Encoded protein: CASSLSTSSEKLFF.

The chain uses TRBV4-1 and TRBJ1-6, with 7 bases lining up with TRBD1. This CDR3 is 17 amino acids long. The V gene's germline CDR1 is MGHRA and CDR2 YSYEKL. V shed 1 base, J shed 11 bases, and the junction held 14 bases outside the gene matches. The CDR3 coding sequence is TGCGCCAGCAGCCAAGGGAATGGGCGGCGGACAGGAACACCCCTCCACTTT. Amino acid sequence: CASSQGNGRRTGTPLHF.

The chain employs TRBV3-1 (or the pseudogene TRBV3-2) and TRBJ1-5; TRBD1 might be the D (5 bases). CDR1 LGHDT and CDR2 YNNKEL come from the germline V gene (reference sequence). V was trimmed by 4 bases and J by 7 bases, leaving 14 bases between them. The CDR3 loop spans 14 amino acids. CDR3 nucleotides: TGTGCCAGCAGCCTCGGGCGGGGGAAACAGCCCCAGCATTTT. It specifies CASSLGRGKQPQHF.

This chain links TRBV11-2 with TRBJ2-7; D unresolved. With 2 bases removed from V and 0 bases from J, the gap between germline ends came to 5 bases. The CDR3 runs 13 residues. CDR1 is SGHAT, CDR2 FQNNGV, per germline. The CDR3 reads CASSLIASYEQYF. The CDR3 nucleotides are TGTGCCAGCAGCTTAATCGCCTCCTACGAGCAGTACTTC.

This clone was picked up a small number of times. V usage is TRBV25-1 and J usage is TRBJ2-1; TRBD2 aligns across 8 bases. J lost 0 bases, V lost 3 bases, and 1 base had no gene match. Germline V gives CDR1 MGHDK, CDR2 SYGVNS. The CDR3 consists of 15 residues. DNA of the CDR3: TGTGCCAGCAGTGAGAGCGGGGGCTCCTACAATGAGCAGTTCTTC. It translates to CASSESGGSYNEQFF.

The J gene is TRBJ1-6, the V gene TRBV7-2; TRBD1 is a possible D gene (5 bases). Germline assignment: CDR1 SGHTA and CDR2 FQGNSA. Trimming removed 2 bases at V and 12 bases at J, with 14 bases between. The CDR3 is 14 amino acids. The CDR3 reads CASSLRGLGEPLHF. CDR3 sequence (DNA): TGTGCCAGCAGCTTAAGGGGCTTGGGGGAACCCCTCCACTTT.

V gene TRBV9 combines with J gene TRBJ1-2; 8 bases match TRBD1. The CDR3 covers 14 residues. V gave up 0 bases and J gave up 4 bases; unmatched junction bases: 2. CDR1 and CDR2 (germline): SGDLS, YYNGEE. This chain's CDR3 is CASSVVQGAYGYTF. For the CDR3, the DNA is TGTGCCAGCAGCGTAGTGCAGGGGGCCTATGGCTACACCTTC.

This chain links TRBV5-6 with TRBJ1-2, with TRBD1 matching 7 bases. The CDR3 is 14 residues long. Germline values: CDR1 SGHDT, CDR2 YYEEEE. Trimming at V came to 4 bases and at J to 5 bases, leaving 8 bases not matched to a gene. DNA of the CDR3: TGTGCCAGCAGCCCGAGACAGGGCATATATGGCTACACCTTC. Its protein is CASSPRQGIYGYTF.

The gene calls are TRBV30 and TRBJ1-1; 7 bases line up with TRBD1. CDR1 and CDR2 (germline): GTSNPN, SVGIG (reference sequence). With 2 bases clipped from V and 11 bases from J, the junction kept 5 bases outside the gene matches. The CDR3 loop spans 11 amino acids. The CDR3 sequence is CAWSQGGLAFF. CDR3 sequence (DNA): TGTGCCTGGAGTCAGGGGGGCCTGGCTTTCTTT.

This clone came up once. CDR3 nucleotide sequence: TGTGCCAGCAGCCATCGCTCATCTGGTCGCTATGGCTACACCTTC. Residues: CASSHRSSGRYGYTF. The genes are TRBV3-1 (or the pseudogene TRBV3-2) and TRBJ1-2; no clear D. The CDR3 is made up of 15 amino acids. Germline V gene data show CDR1 as LGHDT and CDR2 as YNNKEL (reference sequence). V lost 3 bases and J lost 4, with 15 bases in between.

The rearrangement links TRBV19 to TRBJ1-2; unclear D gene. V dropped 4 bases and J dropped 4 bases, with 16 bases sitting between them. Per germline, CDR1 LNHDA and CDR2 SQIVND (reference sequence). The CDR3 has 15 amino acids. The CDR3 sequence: CASSTGRWEPYGYTF. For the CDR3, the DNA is TGTGCCAGTAGTACGGGAAGATGGGAGCCCTATGGCTACACCTTC.

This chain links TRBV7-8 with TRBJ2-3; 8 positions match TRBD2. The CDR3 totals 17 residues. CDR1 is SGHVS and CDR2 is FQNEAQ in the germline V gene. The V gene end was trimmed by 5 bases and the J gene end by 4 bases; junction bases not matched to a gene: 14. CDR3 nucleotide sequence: TGTGCCAGCAGCCCTACGTCGGGTCGCGGGGGGTCAGATACGCAGTATTTT. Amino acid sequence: CASSPTSGRGGSDTQYF.

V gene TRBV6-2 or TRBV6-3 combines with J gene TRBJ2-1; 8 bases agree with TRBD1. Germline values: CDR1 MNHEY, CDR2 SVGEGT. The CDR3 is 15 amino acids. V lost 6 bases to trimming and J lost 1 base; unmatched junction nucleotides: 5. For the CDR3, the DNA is TGTGCCAGCAGCCGCCGGGACAGGTCCTACAATGAGCAGTTCTTC. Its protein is CASSRRDRSYNEQFF.